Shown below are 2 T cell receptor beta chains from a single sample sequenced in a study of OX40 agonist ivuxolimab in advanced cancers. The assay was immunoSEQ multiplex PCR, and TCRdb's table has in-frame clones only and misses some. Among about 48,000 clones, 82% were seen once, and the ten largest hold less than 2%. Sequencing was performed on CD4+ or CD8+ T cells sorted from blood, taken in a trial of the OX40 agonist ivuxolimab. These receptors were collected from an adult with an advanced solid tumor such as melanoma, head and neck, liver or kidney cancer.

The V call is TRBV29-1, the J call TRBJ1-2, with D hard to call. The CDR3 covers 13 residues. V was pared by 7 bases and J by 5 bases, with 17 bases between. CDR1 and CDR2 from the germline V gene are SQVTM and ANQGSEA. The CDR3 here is CSAAVGAEYGYTF. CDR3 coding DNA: TGCAGCGCCGCGGTCGGCGCGGAGTATGGCTACACCTTC.

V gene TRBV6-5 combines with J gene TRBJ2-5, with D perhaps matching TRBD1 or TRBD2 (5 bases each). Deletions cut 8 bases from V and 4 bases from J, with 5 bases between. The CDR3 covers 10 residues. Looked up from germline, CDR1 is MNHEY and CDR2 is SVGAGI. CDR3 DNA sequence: TGTGCCAGCGGGACAGAGACCCAGTACTTC. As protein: CASGTETQYF.